Below are 8 T cell receptor beta chains sequenced from a single sample in a study of identifying expanded T cells in peripheral blood. Measured with immunoSEQ multiplex PCR; TCRdb has only the in-frame clones, and not every one. Of some 130,000 clones listed, about 88% are singletons. Sequencing input: blood. The receptors here all came from a person aged 18-70 years in good health.

The chain uses TRBV5-6 and TRBJ2-5, with a weak D call TRBD1 (6 bases). V shed 4 bases and J shed 5 bases, with 12 bases lying between them. Germline values: CDR1 SGHDT, CDR2 YYEEEE. The CDR3 is made up of 13 amino acids. CDR3 protein: CASSQDRRETQYF. For the CDR3, the DNA is TGTGCCAGCAGCCAGGACAGACGGGAGACCCAGTACTTC. The entire variable domain, with the rest obtained from reference TRBV5-6 and TRBJ2-5, is as follows: DAGVTQSPTHLIKTRGQQVTLRCSPKSGHDTVSWYQQALGQGPQFIFQYYEEEERQRGNFPDRFSGHQFPNYSSELNVNALLLGDSALYLCASSQDRRETQYFGPGTRLLVL.

The J gene is TRBJ2-7, the V gene TRBV5-1; D uncertain. Germline CDR1 is SGHRS and CDR2 is YFSETQ. Trimming stripped 2 bases from V and 4 bases from J, with 13 bases between. The CDR3 runs to 14 residues. CDR3 residues: CASSFGFGEYEQYF. CDR3 bases: TGCGCCAGCAGCTTTGGGTTCGGCGAGTACGAGCAGTACTTC.

This clone was counted a single time. V usage is TRBV7-2 and J usage is TRBJ1-2, with TRBD1 matching over 7 bases. The CDR3 runs 15 residues. Trimming at V came to 3 bases and at J to 4 bases, leaving 8 bases not matched to a gene. Germline V gene sequence: CDR1 SGHTA, CDR2 FQGNSA. The CDR3 coding sequence is TGTGCCAGCAGCTTCCGACAGGGATCCCTCTATGGCTACACCTTC. It is translated as CASSFRQGSLYGYTF.

The chain uses TRBV10-3 and TRBJ2-7, with 8 bases matching TRBD1. The CDR3 contains 16 residues. The germline CDR1 and CDR2 sequences are ENHRY and SYGVKD. V shed 0 bases, J shed 7 bases, and the junction held 11 bases outside the gene matches. CDR3 coding DNA: TGTGCCATCAGTGAGTCGGAAGCAGGGGGCGAAGGGGAGCAGTACTTC. As protein: CAISESEAGGEGEQYF.

This clone was detected only once. The CDR3 DNA follows: TGTGCCAGCAACGACCAGGGGGATGAGCAGTTCTTC. It yields the protein CASNDQGDEQFF. The chain has TRBV5-4 and TRBJ2-1; TRBD1 matches 7 bases. Looked up from germline, CDR1 is SGHNT and CDR2 is YYREEE (reference sequence). The CDR3 consists of 12 residues. V lost 6 bases, J lost 8 bases, and 5 bases stayed unmatched.

This clone has a handful of counts. The rearrangement joins TRBV10-1 to TRBJ2-5, with D perhaps assigned TRBD1 or TRBD2 (5 bases each). Germline V CDR1 and CDR2: WNHNN, SYGVQD (reference sequence). The CDR3 covers 11 residues. V lost 6 bases, J lost 12 bases, and 14 bases lay in between. CDR3 protein: CASSAGATKYF. For the CDR3, the DNA is TGCGCCAGCAGCGCCGGGGCGACTAAGTACTTC.

The chain recombines TRBV7-3 with TRBJ2-6; a possible D gene is TRBD1 (5 bases). V was shortened by 5 bases and J by 2 bases, with 16 bases between the two germline ends. Germline CDR1 and CDR2: SGHTA and FQGTGA. The CDR3 covers 17 residues. Here the CDR3 reads CASSAHQGVAGANVLTF. In DNA, the CDR3 is TGTGCCAGCAGCGCACACCAAGGGGTTGCTGGGGCCAACGTCCTGACTTTC.

V and J are TRBV5-1 and TRBJ1-4; D is ambiguous. The V and J ends lost 4 bases and 1 base respectively, with 14 bases between them. CDR1 and CDR2 (germline): SGHRS, YFSETQ. The CDR3 extends over 16 amino acids. CDR3 sequence reads: CASSRTAAETNEKLFF. CDR3 DNA sequence: TGCGCCAGCAGCCGAACCGCGGCAGAAACTAATGAAAAACTGTTTTTT.